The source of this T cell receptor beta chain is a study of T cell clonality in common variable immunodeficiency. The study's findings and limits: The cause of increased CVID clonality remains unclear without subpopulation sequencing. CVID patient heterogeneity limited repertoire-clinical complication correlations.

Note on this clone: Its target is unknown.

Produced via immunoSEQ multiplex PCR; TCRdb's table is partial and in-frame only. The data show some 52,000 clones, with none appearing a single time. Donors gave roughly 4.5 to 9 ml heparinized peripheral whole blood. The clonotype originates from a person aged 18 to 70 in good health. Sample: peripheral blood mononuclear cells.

The sequenced CDR3 bases are TGTGCCAGCAGATCACCGGGACAGGGGGCTGAAAAA. Residues: CASRSPGQGAEK. The full CDR3 protein reads CASRSPGQGAEKLFF. The chain joins TRBV2 to TRBJ1-4, with 12 bases identical to TRBD1. The read finishes 3 residues shy of the CDR3 end, and the germline J gene is used to complete it. In germline, CDR1 is SNHLY, CDR2 FYNNEI. The CDR3 has 15 amino acids. Unmatched junction bases numbered 6, after V lost 6 bases and J lost 7 bases. The variable domain in full, with the rest retrieved from reference TRBV2 and TRBJ1-4, is EPEVTQTPSHQVTQMGQEVILRCVPISNHLYFYWYRQILGQKVEFLVSFYNNEISEKSEIFDDQFSVERPDGSNFTLKIRSTKLEDSAMYFCASRSPGQGAEKLFFGSGTQLSVL.